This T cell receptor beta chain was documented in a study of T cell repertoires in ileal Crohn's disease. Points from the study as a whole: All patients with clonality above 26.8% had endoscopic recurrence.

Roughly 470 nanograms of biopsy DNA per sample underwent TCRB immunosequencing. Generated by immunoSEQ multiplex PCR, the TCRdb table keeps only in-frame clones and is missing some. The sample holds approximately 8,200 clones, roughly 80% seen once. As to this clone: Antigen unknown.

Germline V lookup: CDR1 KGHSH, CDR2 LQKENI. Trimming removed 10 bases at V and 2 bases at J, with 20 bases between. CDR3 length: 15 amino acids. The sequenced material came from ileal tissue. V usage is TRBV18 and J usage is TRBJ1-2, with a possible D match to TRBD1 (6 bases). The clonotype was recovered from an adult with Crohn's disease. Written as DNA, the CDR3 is TGTGCCACCGAACCGACCGGGACATCGAACTATGGCTACACCTTC. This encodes CATEPTGTSNYGYTF.